This entry is about one TCR beta chain. V shed 6 bases and J shed 5 bases, with 14 bases lying between them. The germline V gene encodes CDR1 MNHEY and CDR2 SVGAGI. This CDR3 spans 13 amino acids. Diagnostic criteria defined recently for definite or probable disease were met by the Susac syndrome patients. It was negative isolation that provided the CD8+ and CD4+ T cells, whereas TEMRA cells were enriched by FACS. This specimen belongs to a study of CD8 T cells in Susac syndrome. Study-level information: Patients with Susac syndrome, at blood draw, were therapy-naive, on corticosteroids, or on intravenous immunoglobulin alone.

After extraction with the RNeasy kit, roughly 0.45 to 1 ug of the RNA was reverse transcribed using random hexamers. A multiplex approach, immunoSEQ multiplex PCR, amplified TCR beta CDR3 across 54 Vbeta and 13 Jbeta. TCRdb re-analysed the immunoSEQ multiplex PCR reads in MiXCR, keeping a single row per CDR3 protein. The sample lists under 200,000 distinct CDR3 sequences, 94% occurring once. Sequenced sample: CD4+ T cells from PBMCs. The receptor was derived from a human donor with Susac syndrome. The V call is TRBV6-5, the J call TRBJ2-7; a possible D gene is TRBD2 (6 bases). The CDR3 protein is CASRFAGTHEQYF. CDR3 in DNA: TGTGCCAGCAGATTTGCGGGGACCCACGAGCAGTACTTC.